The 31 T cell receptor beta chains below all came from one sample that was sequenced in a study of Tregs in tolerant kidney transplant recipients. Produced via immunoSEQ multiplex PCR; TCRdb's table is partial and in-frame only. Listed are about 48,000 clones; approximately 0.81% falls within the top ten. The material sequenced was CD4+ T cells from blood, taken before the transplant. The receptor source for this set is a human donor who received a combined kidney and bone marrow transplant.

Notes on this clone: The sequence runs out 3 residues before the end of the CDR3; the remainder is reconstructed from the germline J gene. The chain joins TRBV2 to TRBJ2-7; TRBD1 matches 9 bases. V lost 5 bases, J lost 1 base, and 6 bases stayed unmatched. CDR3 length equals 15 residues. CDR1 and CDR2 (germline): SNHLY, FYNNEI. The CDR3 bases that were read are TGTGCCAGCAGTACGGACAGGGGACGGTCCTACGAG. Translated: CASSTDRGRSYE. The full CDR3 protein is CASSTDRGRSYEQYF.

In regard to this clone: The read falls 3 residues short of the CDR3 end, and the missing part is taken from the germline J gene. The chain is built from TRBV10-1 and TRBJ1-1; TRBD1 matches at 9 bases. The CDR3 contains 14 residues. Germline values: CDR1 WNHNN, CDR2 SYGVQD (reference sequence). V lost 6 bases, J lost 4 bases, and 6 bases stayed unmatched. The sequenced CDR3 bases are TGCGCCAGCAGAGGGACAGGGATGACCACTGAA. Translation gives CASRGTGMTTE. The entire CDR3 protein is CASRGTGMTTEAFF.

A note on this clone: The read ends 3 residues early relative to the CDR3; the germline J gene fills the gap. The rearrangement uses TRBV7-9 and TRBJ2-7, with TRBD1 matching 7 bases. J lost 6 bases, V lost 1 base, and 3 bases had no gene match. Germline V gene data show CDR1 as SEHNR and CDR2 as FQNEAQ (reference sequence). The CDR3 extends over 13 amino acids. Partial CDR3 DNA: TGTGCCAGCAGCTTAGACCGGGACAGCGAG. This gives the protein CASSLDRDSE. The CDR3 in its entirety is CASSLDRDSEQYF.

Note on this clone: The CDR3 extends 3 residues past the end of the read, so its final part is completed from the germline J gene. V is TRBV7-8 and J is TRBJ2-7; D ambiguous. This CDR3 is 13 amino acids long. Trimming cost V 4 bases and J 2 bases, with 9 bases left between them. The germline gives CDR1 SGHVS, CDR2 FQNEAQ. The CDR3 is CASSYGRTYEQYF. The DNA read from the CDR3 is TGTGCCAGCAGCTATGGCAGGACCTACGAG.

Concerning this clone itself: The read finishes 3 residues shy of the CDR3 end, and the germline J gene is used to complete it. V and J are TRBV30 and TRBJ1-1, with D hard to call. Germline CDR1 is GTSNPN and CDR2 is SVGIG (reference sequence). The CDR3 spans 11 residues. The CDR3 protein is CAQSLVSEAFF. The part of the CDR3 DNA that was read is TGTGCTCAGAGTCTGGTTTCTGAA.

About this clone: From the germline J gene comes the end of the CDR3, since the read stops 3 residues before it. The rearrangement uses TRBV6-4 and TRBJ2-1, with a possible D match to TRBD1 (6 bases). Trimming took off 6 bases at V and 2 bases at J, with 14 bases between the two ends. The CDR3 covers 15 residues. Looked up from germline, CDR1 is MRHNA and CDR2 is SNTAGT. CDR3 DNA (partial): TGTGCCAGCAGCCAATCAGGGGAACCCTACAATGAG. Its translation is CASSQSGEPYNE. The whole CDR3 region reads CASSQSGEPYNEQFF.

Worth noting for this clone: The CDR3 extends 3 residues past the end of the read, so its final part is completed from the germline J gene. The genes are TRBV6-2 or TRBV6-3 and TRBJ2-7; D is ambiguous. V lost 7 bases, J lost 2 bases, and 12 bases lay in between. The CDR3 contains 13 residues. Looked up from germline, CDR1 is MNHEY and CDR2 is SVGEGT. The DNA read from the CDR3 is TGTGCCAGCAAAGGCAGGCCCCCCTACGAG. Protein sequence: CASKGRPPYE. The whole CDR3 is CASKGRPPYEQYF.

Concerning this clone: The read falls 3 residues short of the CDR3 end, and the missing part is taken from the germline J gene. The V gene is TRBV7-9, the J gene TRBJ1-4, with a weak D call TRBD1 (5 bases). The germline V and J ends were trimmed by 1 base and 5 bases, with 11 bases remaining between them. The germline gives CDR1 SEHNR, CDR2 FQNEAQ (reference sequence). The CDR3 covers 15 residues. The CDR3 spells CASSLGQSQNEKLFF. CDR3 DNA (partial): TGTGCCAGCAGCTTAGGACAGAGCCAAAATGAAAAA.

Remarks on this clone: The sequence runs out 3 residues before the end of the CDR3; the remainder is reconstructed from the germline J gene. The genes are TRBV2 and TRBJ1-6, with D unresolved. Germline V gene sequence: CDR1 SNHLY, CDR2 FYNNEI. V was clipped by 1 base and J by 8 bases, with 12 bases between them. The CDR3 contains 15 residues. CDR3 amino acids: CASSEVRGDDSPLHF. CDR3 DNA, as far as it was read: TGTGCCAGCAGTGAAGTACGGGGTGATGATTCACCC. Full variable domain (remainder filled in from reference TRBV2 and TRBJ1-6): EPEVTQTPSHQVTQMGQEVILRCVPISNHLYFYWYRQILGQKVEFLVSFYNNEISEKSEIFDDQFSVERPDGSNFTLKIRSTKLEDSAMYFCASSEVRGDDSPLHFGNGTRLTVT.

A word on this clone: The CDR3 end lies 3 residues beyond the end of the read and is filled in from the germline J gene. This chain connects TRBV5-8 to TRBJ2-5; D not resolved. Trimming shortened V by 4 bases and J by 0 bases, and 4 bases separated the two germline ends. Germline values: CDR1 SGHTS, CDR2 YDEGEE. The CDR3 covers 12 residues. The CDR3 sequence: CASSLYQETQYF. CDR3 bases read: TGTGCCAGCAGCCTCTACCAAGAGACC.

This CDR3 is CASEAAYNSPLHF. The DNA read from the CDR3 is TGTGCCTCCGAGGCGGCCTATAATTCACCC. This sequence joins TRBV2 and TRBJ1-6, with D hard to call. With the read ending 3 residues before the CDR3 end, the germline J gene is used to fill in that end. The CDR3 length is 13 residues. Trimming stripped 11 bases from V and 2 bases from J, with 10 bases between. CDR1 SNHLY and CDR2 FYNNEI come from the germline V gene.

Concerning this clone itself: The read is 3 residues too short to cover the CDR3 end, so that end is filled in from the germline J gene. V and J are TRBV7-2 and TRBJ2-1, with D possibly matching TRBD1 (5 bases). V dropped 5 bases and J dropped 6 bases, with 11 bases sitting between them. The germline V gene has CDR1 SGHTA and CDR2 FQGNSA. This CDR3 is built from 13 residues. CDR3 DNA, as far as it was read: TGTGCCAGCAGCACAGGACACGGCAATGAG. This translates into CASSTGHGNE. The complete CDR3 sequence is CASSTGHGNEQFF.

For this clone: The read halts 3 residues ahead of the CDR3 end, with the missing end drawn from the germline J gene. The V gene is TRBV19, the J gene TRBJ1-5; TRBD1 matches at 7 bases. J lost 2 bases, V lost 6 bases, and 7 bases had no gene match. Per germline, CDR1 LNHDA and CDR2 SQIVND (reference sequence). The CDR3 runs 15 residues. CDR3 DNA (partial): TGTGCCAGTAGCCCCGACAGGGCGCGCAATCAGCCC. Translating gives CASSPDRARNQP. The complete CDR3 sequence is CASSPDRARNQPQHF.

Points on this clone: The read ends 3 residues early relative to the CDR3; the germline J gene fills the gap. The rearrangement joins TRBV7-9 to TRBJ2-2; no definite D call. The V end was cut by 1 base, the J end by 7 bases, with 7 bases between. The CDR3 spans 13 residues. Looked up from germline, CDR1 is SEHNR and CDR2 is FQNEAQ (reference sequence). The CDR3 loop is CASSLDLGGELFF. CDR3 DNA, as far as it was read: TGTGCCAGCAGCTTAGACCTCGGCGGGGAG.

As to this clone: The missing CDR3 end, 3 residues past where the read stops, is filled in from the germline J gene. This chain uses TRBV19 with TRBJ2-1; no firm D call. This CDR3 contains 16 residues. Germline V gene lookup returns CDR1 LNHDA and CDR2 SQIVND (reference sequence). Trimming removed 4 bases at V and 2 bases at J, with 15 bases between. CDR3 sequence reads: CASSNKASRAYNEQFF. The part of the CDR3 DNA that was read is TGTGCCAGTAGTAATAAGGCCAGTAGGGCCTACAATGAG.

As regards this clone: The read stops 3 residues short of the end of the CDR3; the missing end is completed from the germline J gene. This chain links TRBV7-9 with TRBJ2-7, with 7 bases fitting TRBD2. This CDR3 has 14 amino acids. In germline, CDR1 is SEHNR, CDR2 FQNEAQ (reference sequence). The J segment lost 4 bases and the V segment lost 5 bases, leaving 8 bases of the junction unmatched. The CDR3 sequence is CASSVSGIPYEQYF. Partial CDR3 DNA: TGTGCCAGCAGCGTAAGCGGGATCCCTTACGAG.

Remarks on this clone: The CDR3 goes on 3 residues after the read ends, and that part is filled in from the germline J gene. The rearrangement joins TRBV7-2 to TRBJ2-3, with TRBD2 matching 10 bases. V shed 3 bases, J shed 0 bases, and the junction held 0 bases outside the gene matches. The CDR3 is 15 amino acids. From germline, CDR1 is SGHTA and CDR2 FQGNSA. The CDR3 sequence: CASSLGLASTDTQYF. The covered CDR3 bases are TGTGCCAGCAGCTTGGGACTAGCGAGCACAGATACG.

Details on this clone: The CDR3 end is not reached by the read, which stops 3 residues before it; the germline J gene fills it in. V usage is TRBV7-9 and J usage is TRBJ1-4, with D tentatively TRBD1 (6 bases). Germline-derived CDR1 and CDR2 are SEHNR and FQNEAQ (reference sequence). The ends were cut back, 3 bases at V and 8 bases at J, with 13 bases in the middle. CDR3 length: 14 residues. CDR3 sequence: CASSFRGYTEKLFF. Partial CDR3 DNA: TGTGCCAGCAGCTTCAGGGGTTATACCGAAAAA.

The sequenced CDR3 bases are TGTGCCAGCAGCTTGGATGCGACACCTGAAAAA. Translation: CASSLDATPEK. The whole CDR3 sequence reads CASSLDATPEKLFF. V and J are TRBV5-6 and TRBJ1-4; D is uncertain. The CDR3 end lies 3 residues beyond the end of the read and is filled in from the germline J gene. The CDR3 contains 14 residues. Trimming cost V 0 bases and J 7 bases, with 10 bases left between them. Germline lookup yields CDR1 SGHDT and CDR2 YYEEEE. The whole variable domain, remainder taken from reference TRBV5-6 and TRBJ1-4, is DAGVTQSPTHLIKTRGQQVTLRCSPKSGHDTVSWYQQALGQGPQFIFQYYEEEERQRGNFPDRFSGHQFPNYSSELNVNALLLGDSALYLCASSLDATPEKLFFGSGTQLSVL.

Points on this clone: The sequence runs out 3 residues before the end of the CDR3; the remainder is reconstructed from the germline J gene. V is TRBV30 and J is TRBJ2-2, with 8 bases lining up with TRBD1. V lost 4 bases to trimming and J lost 1 base; unmatched junction nucleotides: 8. The CDR3 length is 16 residues. The germline V gene has CDR1 GTSNPN and CDR2 SVGIG (reference sequence). The sequenced CDR3 bases are TGTGCCTGGAAAGGGGACAGGCCAAAGAACACCGGGGAG. Amino acid sequence: CAWKGDRPKNTGE. The whole CDR3 is CAWKGDRPKNTGELFF. Full variable domain (missing parts from reference TRBV30 and TRBJ2-2): SQTIHQWPATLVQPVGSPLSLECTVEGTSNPNLYWYRQAAGRGLQLLFYSVGIGQISSEVPQNLSASRPQDRQFILSSKKLLLSDSGFYLCAWKGDRPKNTGELFFGEGSRLTVL.

With respect to this clone: Read data end 3 residues before the CDR3 end; the end is taken from the germline J gene. The chain has TRBV20-1 and TRBJ2-5, with D perhaps TRBD2 (5 bases). The V end lost 1 base, the J end lost 1 base, and 7 bases lay between the germline ends. The CDR3 is made up of 13 amino acids. CDR1 DFQATT and CDR2 SNEGSKA come from the germline V gene (reference sequence). The CDR3 loop reads CSARGTPQETQYF. The covered CDR3 bases are TGCAGTGCTAGAGGGACTCCCCAAGAGACC.

Concerning this clone itself: The CDR3 end falls 3 residues outside the read, so it is completed with the germline J gene. The chain recombines TRBV19 with TRBJ1-5; D remains ambiguous. Trimming removed 4 bases at V and 8 bases at J, with 12 bases between. This CDR3 spans 13 amino acids. Germline lookup yields CDR1 LNHDA and CDR2 SQIVND (reference sequence). CDR3 protein: CASSTGLLEPQHF. The sequenced CDR3 bases are TGTGCCAGTAGTACCGGACTGTTGGAGCCC.

About this clone itself: The observed sequence ends 3 residues before the CDR3 terminus, with the missing tail filled in from the germline J gene. The chain joins TRBV6-2 or TRBV6-3 to TRBJ2-5; perhaps TRBD2 as D (6 bases). V was shortened by 5 bases and J by 2 bases, with 12 bases between the two germline ends. The CDR3 length is 14 residues. CDR1 is MNHEY and CDR2 is SVGEGT in the germline V gene. CDR3: CASSRGIRQETQYF. Partial CDR3 DNA: TGTGCCAGCAGTCGGGGGATTCGGCAAGAGACC.

For this clone: The read ends 3 residues early relative to the CDR3; the germline J gene fills the gap. The gene calls are TRBV7-8 and TRBJ1-5; 7 bases are a match to TRBD1. The CDR3 spans 16 residues. V lost 1 base and J lost 4; bases outside the gene matches: 7. CDR1 and CDR2 from the germline V gene are SGHVS and FQNEAQ. The CDR3 protein is CASSLVRDRRNQPQHF. Partial CDR3 DNA: TGTGCCAGCAGCTTAGTCCGGGACAGACGGAATCAGCCC.

On this clone itself: Read sequence stops 3 residues before the CDR3 end, and the germline J gene provides the missing end. This sequence joins TRBV7-2 and TRBJ1-1; D remains ambiguous. Germline CDR1 SGHTA, CDR2 FQGNSA. The CDR3 loop spans 10 amino acids. Trimming pared 11 bases from V and 0 bases from J, leaving 4 bases between. The part of the CDR3 DNA that was read is TGTGCCTCTATGAACACTGAA. This encodes CASMNTE. The CDR3 in full is CASMNTEAFF.

With regard to this clone: The read halts 3 residues ahead of the CDR3 end, with the missing end drawn from the germline J gene. The chain links TRBV7-6 to TRBJ2-3; no reliable D call. The CDR3 is made up of 13 amino acids. The V end was cut by 3 bases, the J end by 5 bases, with 9 bases between. Germline V gives CDR1 SGHVS, CDR2 FNYEAQ. The CDR3 loop is CASSFRVRDTQYF. Incomplete CDR3 DNA: TGTGCCAGCAGCTTCCGGGTCCGAGATACG.

A remark on this clone: The read gets to within 3 residues of the CDR3 end, and the germline J gene fills in the rest. V usage is TRBV7-9 and J usage is TRBJ2-7; D remains ambiguous. CDR1 and CDR2 (germline): SEHNR, FQNEAQ (reference sequence). With 6 bases removed from V and 3 bases from J, the gap between germline ends came to 12 bases. The CDR3 has 13 amino acids. This CDR3 reads CASSSVGYYEQYF. The DNA read from the CDR3 is TGTGCCAGCAGTTCTGTCGGGTACTACGAG.

A word on this clone: The CDR3 end falls 3 residues outside the read, so it is completed with the germline J gene. This chain connects TRBV7-9 to TRBJ2-5; 10 positions agree with TRBD2. Germline loops: CDR1 SEHNR, CDR2 FQNEAQ (reference sequence). V was pared by 4 bases and J by 4 bases, with 6 bases of the junction left unmatched. The CDR3 runs to 15 residues. CDR3 protein: CASSSGTSAGETQYF. Partial CDR3 DNA: TGTGCCAGCAGCTCCGGGACTAGCGCTGGAGAGACC. Looking up the rest from reference TRBV7-9 and TRBJ2-5 gives the full variable domain: DTGVSQNPRHKITKRGQNVTFRCDPISEHNRLYWYRQTLGQGPEFLTYFQNEAQLEKSRLLSDRFSAERPKGSFSTLEIQRTEQGDSAMYLCASSSGTSAGETQYFGPGTRLLVL.

Comment on this clone: The read finishes 3 residues shy of the CDR3 end, and the germline J gene is used to complete it. The chain combines TRBV2 with TRBJ1-1; the D is unclear. Per germline, CDR1 SNHLY and CDR2 FYNNEI. The CDR3 extends over 13 amino acids. Trimming left V 5 bases short and J 1 base short, with 8 bases between. The covered CDR3 bases are TGTGCCAGCAGTCGGGTCTCGAACACTGAA. Protein: CASSRVSNTE. The complete CDR3 reads CASSRVSNTEAFF.

About this clone: The read terminates 3 residues before the CDR3 end, so the remaining end is supplied by the germline J gene. The chain couples TRBV20-1 to TRBJ1-5; D might be TRBD1 (6 bases). CDR3 size: 13 residues. In germline, CDR1 is DFQATT, CDR2 SNEGSKA (reference sequence). Trimming pared 5 bases from V and 1 base from J, leaving 9 bases between. CDR3 protein: CSARQVSNQPQHF. The part of the CDR3 DNA that was read is TGCAGTGCTCGACAGGTGAGCAATCAGCCC.

Concerning this clone: The sequenced fragment ends 3 residues before the CDR3 boundary, so the rest is inferred from the germline J gene. The chain links TRBV7-7 to TRBJ2-7; 8 bases agree with TRBD1. This CDR3 region has 13 residues. V shed 4 bases, J shed 5 bases, and the junction held 4 bases outside the gene matches. Germline lookup yields CDR1 SSHAT and CDR2 FNYEAQ (reference sequence). The CDR3 is CASSSTGVDEQYF. The CDR3 DNA, read in part, is TGTGCCAGCAGCTCGACAGGGGTAGACGAG.